This T cell receptor beta chain appears in the sequencing data of a study of shared clonotypes between healthy human individuals. Naive CD45RA+ and memory CD45RA-negative subsets were split from CD4+ cells. Clones were read by immunoSEQ multiplex PCR, and TCRdb kept only the in-frame ones, dropping some. The sample lists about 1 million clones, about 75% occurring once. What was sequenced was memory CD4+ T cells sorted from blood. Subset: CD45RA-negative fraction. The TCR comes from a man younger than 35 in good health.

The chain's CDR3 is CASSLEAGAFSGANVLTF. CDR3 bases: TGTGCCAGCAGCTTAGAAGCGGGGGCCTTCTCTGGGGCCAACGTCCTGACTTTC. The chain recombines TRBV11-1 with TRBJ2-6; 8 positions agree with TRBD2. The CDR3 sequence is 18 residues long. The germline V gene has CDR1 SGHAT and CDR2 FQDESV (reference sequence). J gave up 0 bases and V 1 base, and 5 bases lay outside the gene matches. The full variable domain, its missing parts supplied by reference TRBV11-1 and TRBJ2-6, is EAEVAQSPRYKITEKSQAVAFWCDPISGHATLYWYRQILGQGPELLVQFQDESVVDDSQLPKDRFSAERLKGVDSTLKIQPAELGDSAMYLCASSLEAGAFSGANVLTFGAGSRLTVL.